This TCR beta chain was identified during a study of T cells in localized non-small cell lung cancer (dated by TCRdb to 2020 to 2022). With regard to the full study: Comparing tumors with uninvolved tumor-adjacent lungs, the study looked at the T cell repertoires of 236 patients with early-stage NSCLC. The cohort was made up of fewer than 250 treatment-naive NSCLC patients whose localized lung tumors had been resected. NSCLC patients had a mean age of approximately 72 years, and around 130 were male and nearly 110 female. Study-wide conclusions, independent of this receptor: Because multi-region tumor sequencing was not done, intratumor heterogeneity could not be ruled out. Because of the exploratory design, TCR variables were selected using unadjusted p-values without false-discovery rate correction. Higher T cell density in blood was associated with longer overall survival, whereas higher clonality in adjacent lung was associated with shorter survival. A median of approximately 62 of the top 100 tumor clones turned up in the paired uninvolved adjacent lung, and under 30 of those clones also ranked among the top 100 of that same adjacent lung. Uninvolved tumor-adjacent lung showed the highest T cell clonality, higher than tumor, which suggests more focused antigenic responses in the uninvolved tumor-adjacent lung.

The immunoSEQ Assay was used to sequence TCR beta CDR3 regions from DNA. The authors processed their data as follows. To compute T cell density, TCR beta template counts were normalized to usable DNA, which was estimated by amplifying housekeeping genes. Richness was estimated with the preseqR package, extrapolating to 400,000 templates for PBMC samples and 120,000 templates for tissue samples. Clonality was defined by subtracting Pielou's evenness from one. Tissue-enriched TCRs were identified by differential abundance testing using productive amino-acid clonotypes, minimum total count 5 and alpha 0.1. The Jaccard Index and the Morisita Overlap Index were used to measure repertoire overlap between compartments. GLIPH grouped TCR beta CDR3s together with public tetramer-defined viral CDR3s, and a viral motif had to include at least three viral sequences and show V-gene enrichment. As stored in TCRdb, this immuneACCESS dataset retains in-frame rearrangements with V and J assigned. A fraction of the clones does not appear; measured against another copy, unresolved V genes explain less than half of the discrepancy, and the remainder lacks a known reason. For V, J and clone size, that table is used; D and trimming come from the DNA. The sample includes 70,000 to 100,000 clones, with roughly 91% observed a single time. Approximately 4% of the sample belongs to the ten largest clones.

The table lists this clone with a count of one. Its recognized antigen is unknown. Base qualities are not provided; no much larger clone lies one nucleotide away. At diagnosis, peripheral blood, uninvolved tumor-adjacent lung and tumor were collected and stored as a combination of fresh-frozen and FFPE material. Blood samples were analyzed as peripheral blood mononuclear cells for TCR repertoire profiling. This receptor was obtained from a woman aged 35-75 years with stage II squamous cell lung carcinoma. The sample here was PBMCs, taken before any cancer treatment.

The nucleotides read TGTGCCAGCAGCTTATATGGGGGATCTGGATCCGGGGCCAACGTCCTGACTTTC. Its translation reads: CASSLYGGSGSGANVLTF. Rearrangement joined TRBV7-6 to TRBJ2-6; the D region may be TRBD1 or TRBD2, each matching 5 bases equally. V loses 2 bases, J loses 4 bases, and the germline ends lie 18 bases apart. From the germline V gene, CDR1 is SGHVS and CDR2 is FNYEAQ. The CDR3, cysteine through phenylalanine, is 18 amino acids long. The read is trimmed to its CDR3 DNA, 54 bases read in frame from base 1.